This T cell receptor beta chain was sequenced in a study of blood T cells in healthy people across ages. Study overall: Per two T cells, template switching captured roughly one barcoded beta molecule.

Approximately 9.4 milliliters was the volume of peripheral blood drawn from each donor. Germline V CDR1 and CDR2: SGHTA, FQGNSA. CDR3 size: 12 residues. V was clipped by 7 bases and J by 6 bases, with 11 bases between them. Using a J-beta primer mix together with a sample-barcoded 5' primer, a second PCR was run for roughly 7 to 11 cycles. TCRdb recomputed calls from the 5' RACE reads with MiXCR, one row per CDR3 protein. In the table there are over a million distinct CDR3 sequences, 40% to 45% of which are singletons. The chain couples TRBV7-2 to TRBJ2-3; no reliable D call. The specimen was blood. The source is a woman younger than 30 in good health. Here the CDR3 reads CASNNKWDTQYF. Here the CDR3 DNA reads TGTGCCAGCAACAACAAATGGGATACGCAGTATTTT.